This T cell receptor (beta chain) was sequenced during a study of T cell repertoires in cytomegalovirus infection. Study background: Recently identified HLA-C-restricted and well-studied HLA-B-restricted CMV epitopes were used.

This clonotype occurred a few times. Its matching antigen is unknown. Each CDR3 protein is one row after TCRdb ran MiXCR on the reads. The sample records about 900,000 distinct CDR3 sequences, less than 35% being singletons. The specimen comprised cultured CD8+ T cells from PBMCs, sampled from culture after CMV antigen stimulation. This receptor was identified in a human donor in good health (CMV status not recorded). Some clones in this sample may be carry-over from other donors' samples.

The chain's CDR3 is CASGLGGNEQFF. DNA of the CDR3: TGTGCTAGTGGTTTGGGGGGCAATGAGCAGTTCTTC. The V call is TRBV12-5, the J call TRBJ2-1; D not resolved. This CDR3 region has 12 residues. The germline V and J ends were trimmed by 1 base and 6 bases, with 4 bases remaining between them. CDR1 is LGHNT, CDR2 FRNRAP, per germline.